The entry below describes one TCR beta chain. The V gene end was trimmed by 5 bases and the J gene end by 3 bases; junction bases not matched to a gene: 10. CDR1 is DFQATT and CDR2 is SNEGSKA in the germline V gene (reference sequence). CDR3 size: 15 residues. The data belong to a study of T-cell memory formation after mild COVID-19. TCRdb itself ran the 5' RACE reads through MiXCR, one entry per CDR3 protein. The sample contains 450,000 to 650,000 distinct CDR3 sequences, about 20% of which appear only once. The receptor was isolated from an adult woman who had mild COVID-19 (a few samples of this study predate the infection). Cell type and time point are not known. This chain links TRBV20-1 with TRBJ2-7; TRBD2 agrees at 10 bases. The specimen was PBMCs or a T cell subset sorted from them (not recorded which). The CDR3, as DNA: TGCAGTGCTCGGTGGCTAGCGGGAGTCGACTACGAGCAGTACTTC. Protein sequence: CSARWLAGVDYEQYF.